This T cell receptor (beta chain) was captured in a study of CD8+ T cells in alopecia areata. Study background: Percentage of affected scalp area was the basis on which treated patients' severity was scored. General study results and limits: Under tofacitinib, fewer expanded CD8+ clones appeared among the top 100 scalp clones.

Described treatment: oral pan-JAK inhibitor, 5-10 mg twice daily. Sorting from PBMCs produced CD4+ and CD8+ T cells. About this clone itself: The target antigen is unknown.

Germline values: CDR1 SGHRS, CDR2 YFSETQ. The V gene lost 4 bases and the J gene lost 0 bases, with 25 bases spanning the gap. This CDR3 region has 20 residues. Extraction of RNA preceded its reverse transcription into cDNA, which served as the sequencing template. Profiled with immunoSEQ multiplex PCR; TCRdb holds only in-frame clones, not every one. The table has hundreds of thousands of clones, more than 60% seen once; the top ten hold roughly 1.2%. This sequence originates from a human donor with alopecia areata. This chain joins TRBV5-1 and TRBJ2-2, with no clear D. The material was CD4+ T cells sorted from blood, obtained at approximately week 42, from a patient treated with tofacitinib. CDR3: CASSTTLVNIPSPNTGELFF. The CDR3 nucleotides are TGCGCCAGCAGCACCACCCTCGTGAACATTCCGTCACCGAACACCGGGGAGCTGTTTTTT.